Following are 4 T cell receptor beta chains from one sample sequenced in a study of cytomegalovirus exposure and HLA in healthy donors. PCR employed 60 Vbeta and 13 Jbeta primers. Here immunoSEQ multiplex PCR was the method, and the copy in TCRdb shows in-frame clones only, minus some. Among about 150,000 clones, 74% were seen once, and the ten largest hold roughly 2.2%. Sequenced material: PBMCs. The receptors here all came from a young man in good health and CMV-seronegative.

J is TRBJ2-3 and V is TRBV5-1; 11 nucleotides agree with TRBD2. There are 17 residues in the CDR3. CDR1 and CDR2 (germline): SGHRS, YFSETQ. The V gene end was trimmed by 4 bases and the J gene end by 2 bases; junction bases not matched to a gene: 9. This chain's CDR3 is CASSPTLAGGHTDTQYF. The CDR3 nucleotides read TGCGCCAGCAGCCCAACGCTAGCGGGGGGCCACACAGATACGCAGTATTTT.

V usage is TRBV6-6 and J usage is TRBJ1-1, with 8 bases that match TRBD1. The length of the CDR3 is 15 residues. Germline V gene lookup returns CDR1 MNHNY and CDR2 SVGAGI (reference sequence). The ends lost 2 bases at V and 2 bases at J; junction bases unmatched: 4. The CDR3: CASSYTGQGNTEAFF. The CDR3 DNA is TGTGCCAGCAGTTACACCGGACAGGGTAACACTGAAGCTTTCTTT.

The V call is TRBV7-8, the J call TRBJ2-3; 8 bases agree with TRBD1. V lost 3 bases to trimming and J lost 2 bases; unmatched junction nucleotides: 7. The germline V gene has CDR1 SGHVS and CDR2 FQNEAQ. There are 16 residues in the CDR3. The CDR3 sequence: CASSLERTGITDTQYF. CDR3 bases: TGTGCCAGCAGCTTGGAACGGACAGGGATCACAGATACGCAGTATTTT. The whole variable domain, remainder taken from reference TRBV7-8 and TRBJ2-3, is GAGVSQSPRYKVAKRGQDVALRCDPISGHVSLFWYQQALGQGPEFLTYFQNEAQLDKSGLPSDRFFAERPEGSVSTLKIQRTQQEDSAVYLCASSLERTGITDTQYFGPGTRLTVL.

The chain joins TRBV5-6 to TRBJ1-4, with D possibly TRBD1 on 5 matching bases. The CDR3 runs to 17 residues. CDR1 and CDR2 (germline): SGHDT, YYEEEE. Trimming pared 4 bases from V and 3 bases from J, leaving 19 bases between. As DNA, the CDR3 is TGTGCCAGCAGCCGGGGAGGTAGGGGCACGGCTAATGAAAAACTGTTTTTT. Protein product: CASSRGGRGTANEKLFF.